Each of the 17 T cell receptor beta chains below was sequenced from the same sample in a study of T cells in Graves' hyperthyroidism and ophthalmopathy. Amplification targeted TCR beta CDR3 regions from RNA transcripts. First-round RT-PCR with HTBI primers amplified the TCR CDR3 region. TCRdb called the multiplex PCR reads again in MiXCR, with one record for every CDR3 protein. The data hold 360,000 or so distinct CDR3 sequences, with approximately 16% observed a single time. What was sequenced was blood. The source of these receptors is a woman in her sixties or seventies with Graves' ophthalmopathy.

This clonotype showed up many times. The chain combines TRBV9 with TRBJ2-7; D is ambiguous. Trimming left V 3 bases short and J 3 bases short, with 13 bases between. Germline V gene lookup returns CDR1 SGDLS and CDR2 YYNGEE. CDR3 length equals 14 residues. The chain's CDR3 is CASSATGPNYEQYF. The CDR3, as DNA: TGTGCCAGCAGCGCAACCGGGCCAAACTACGAGCAGTACTTC.

The sample holds one count of this clonotype. The chain carries TRBV12-3 or TRBV12-4 and TRBJ1-2, with unresolved D. V lost 3 bases to trimming and J lost 6 bases, with 14 bases between them. The CDR3 runs 14 residues. CDR3 amino acids: CASSFGLWGNGYTF. The CDR3 DNA sequence: TGTGCCAGCAGTTTTGGTCTCTGGGGAAATGGCTACACCTTC.

This clonotype was recorded a few times. The chain uses TRBV12-3 or TRBV12-4 and TRBJ2-3, with D maybe TRBD2 (5 bases). There are 14 residues in the CDR3. The V end lost 4 bases, the J end lost 10 bases, and 18 bases lay between the germline ends. The CDR3 spells CASSSHSGSRAQYF. The CDR3 nucleotides read TGTGCCAGCAGTTCACACAGCGGTTCGCGCGCGCAGTATTTT.

This clonotype appeared a few times. This chain connects TRBV4-2 to TRBJ2-1; TRBD2 agrees at 7 bases. V lost 1 base and J lost 9; bases outside the gene matches: 3. The CDR3 runs 13 residues. From germline, CDR1 is LGHNA and CDR2 YNFKEQ. The CDR3 nucleotides are TGTGCCAGCAGCCAAGTGGGCGGGAGTGAGCAGTTCTTC. Protein: CASSQVGGSEQFF.

V usage is TRBV19 and J usage is TRBJ1-2; D not resolved. V was cut by 0 bases and J by 5 bases, with 7 bases left in between. The CDR3 totals 13 residues. Germline V CDR1 and CDR2: LNHDA, SQIVND (reference sequence). The CDR3 is CASSIEASYGYTF. In DNA form, the CDR3 reads TGTGCCAGTAGTATAGAGGCTTCTTATGGCTACACCTTC. The full variable domain, with the rest looked up from reference TRBV19 and TRBJ1-2, is DGGITQSPKYLFRKEGQNVTLSCEQNLNHDAMYWYRQDPGQGLRLIYYSQIVNDFQKGDIAEGYSVSREKKESFPLTVTSAQKNPTAFYLCASSIEASYGYTFGSGTRLTVV.

This clonotype has a count of ten or more. The chain is built from TRBV12-3 or TRBV12-4 and TRBJ2-7; D is unresolved. V was shortened by 1 base and J by 6 bases, with 7 bases between the two germline ends. The CDR3 is 12 amino acids. The CDR3 DNA reads as TGTGCCAGCAGTTTAGTAGGTACCGAGCAGTACTTC. It specifies CASSLVGTEQYF.

In this sample, this clonotype turned up many times. The CDR3 spells CASSGSGGDNEQFF. Here the CDR3 DNA reads TGTGCCAGCAGTGGTTCGGGAGGAGACAATGAGCAGTTCTTC. The chain is built from TRBV2 and TRBJ2-1; 7 bases match TRBD2. The CDR3 covers 14 residues. J lost 5 bases, V lost 4 bases, and 5 bases had no gene match. Per germline, CDR1 SNHLY and CDR2 FYNNEI.

This clonotype came up many times. The chain carries TRBV20-1 and TRBJ2-7; tentative D call: TRBD2 (6 bases). This CDR3 region has 13 residues. V lost 4 bases and J 5 bases, leaving 15 bases between the germline ends. The germline gives CDR1 DFQATT, CDR2 SNEGSKA (reference sequence). The CDR3 coding sequence is TGCAGTGCTATTGGGTCGGGAGTAGACGAGCAGTACTTC. It encodes CSAIGSGVDEQYF.

This clonotype occurred many times. The gene calls are TRBV6-1 and TRBJ2-7, with 8 bases that match TRBD1. V was pared by 2 bases and J by 4 bases, with 10 bases of the junction left unmatched. The germline V gene has CDR1 MNHNS and CDR2 SASEGT. The CDR3 spans 16 residues. Written as DNA, the CDR3 is TGTGCCAGCAGTGAAAGGACGGGACAGGCACTTTACGAGCAGTACTTC. Translating it yields CASSERTGQALYEQYF.

This clonotype was found many times. The chain combines TRBV12-3 or TRBV12-4 with TRBJ1-2, with D possibly matching TRBD1 (5 bases). Trimming left V 5 bases short and J 4 bases short, with 8 bases between. This CDR3 is 12 amino acids long. The CDR3 region is CASSETGYGYTF. Here the CDR3 DNA reads TGTGCCAGCAGTGAAACAGGCTATGGCTACACCTTC.

At least ten counts were recorded for this clonotype. The gene calls are TRBV3-1 and TRBJ2-6, with D maybe TRBD1 (6 bases). The V and J ends lost 5 bases and 0 bases respectively, with 14 bases between them. Germline V gene data show CDR1 as LGHDT and CDR2 as YNNKEL (reference sequence). This CDR3 comprises 17 residues. The CDR3 nucleotides read TGTGCCAGCAGCTTCGGGACAACTGGCTCTGGGGCCAACGTCCTGACTTTC. This translates into CASSFGTTGSGANVLTF.

This clonotype was detected only a few times. This may come from a read error, since a much larger clone is one base off. The chain links TRBV5-1 to TRBJ2-1; D call uncertain. Germline V lookup: CDR1 SGHRS, CDR2 YFSETQ. V shed 0 bases and J shed 13 bases, with 8 bases lying between them. The CDR3 is 11 residues long. This chain's CDR3 is CASSLGRSQFF. The CDR3 coding sequence is TGCGCCAGCAGCTTGGGGAGATCTCAGTTCTTC.

On this clonotype: Mismatch with germline at one junction end may stem from a read error. This chain uses TRBV12-3 or TRBV12-4 with TRBJ2-2; TRBD1 aligns across 8 bases. This CDR3 comprises 19 residues. The chain's CDR3 is CAGSLDLARQGLNTGELFF. Written as DNA, the CDR3 is TGTGCCGGCAGTTTAGACCTCGCCCGACAGGGGCTGAACACCGGGGAGCTGTTTTTT.

This clonotype was seen only a few times. The J gene is TRBJ2-4, the V gene TRBV7-9; D might be TRBD1 or TRBD2, each matching 5 bases. The CDR3 consists of 14 residues. The V end was cut by 3 bases, the J end by 6 bases, with 12 bases between. CDR1 is SEHNR, CDR2 FQNEAQ, per germline (reference sequence). The DNA for the CDR3 is TGTGCCAGCAGCTTTTCCAGGGACCCAAACATTCAGTACTTC. The encoded protein is CASSFSRDPNIQYF.

This clonotype came up a few times. CDR3 DNA sequence: TGTGCCAGCAGTTTAAGTTTGCTAGCGGGCCTCCCCGGGGAGCTGTTTTTT. Amino acid sequence: CASSLSLLAGLPGELFF. The V call is TRBV12-3 or TRBV12-4, the J call TRBJ2-2; 8 bases are shared with TRBD2. The ends lost 2 bases at V and 6 bases at J; junction bases unmatched: 11. This CDR3 contains 17 residues.

This clonotype was seen a few times. The rearrangement joins TRBV28 to TRBJ2-2; no clear D. V lost 5 bases, J lost 2 bases, and 12 bases lay in between. Germline V gene lookup returns CDR1 MDHEN and CDR2 SYDVKM. The CDR3 contains 15 residues. CDR3 residues: CASSPVGYNTGELFF. DNA of the CDR3: TGTGCCAGCAGTCCAGTCGGCTACAACACCGGGGAGCTGTTTTTT.

The V gene is TRBV6-2 or TRBV6-3, the J gene TRBJ2-1, with D uncertain. This CDR3 has 15 amino acids. In germline, CDR1 is MNHEY, CDR2 SVGEGT. The V gene lost 4 bases and the J gene lost 1 base, with 11 bases spanning the gap. The CDR3 coding sequence is TGTGCCAGCAGTTCCCGGGCCTCGTCCTACAATGAGCAGTTCTTC. This encodes CASSSRASSYNEQFF.